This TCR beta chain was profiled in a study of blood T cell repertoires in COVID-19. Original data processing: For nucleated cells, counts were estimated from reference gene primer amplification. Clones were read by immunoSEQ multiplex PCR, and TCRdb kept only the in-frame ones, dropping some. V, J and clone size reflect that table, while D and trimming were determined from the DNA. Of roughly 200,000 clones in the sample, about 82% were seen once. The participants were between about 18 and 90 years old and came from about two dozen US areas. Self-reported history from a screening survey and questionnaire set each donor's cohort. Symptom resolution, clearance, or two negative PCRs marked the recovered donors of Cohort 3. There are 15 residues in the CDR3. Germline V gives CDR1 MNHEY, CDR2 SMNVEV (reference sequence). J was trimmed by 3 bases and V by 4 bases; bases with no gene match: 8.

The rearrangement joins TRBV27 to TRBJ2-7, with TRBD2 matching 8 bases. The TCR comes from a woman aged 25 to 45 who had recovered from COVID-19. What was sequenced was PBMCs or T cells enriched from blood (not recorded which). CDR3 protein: CASSSQAGGVYEQYF. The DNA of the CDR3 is TGTGCCAGCAGTTCCCAGGCGGGAGGTGTCTACGAGCAGTACTTC.